This T cell receptor (beta chain) comes out of a study of control samples from healthy donors and cancer patients. The V and J ends lost 2 bases and 0 bases respectively, with 7 bases between them. CDR1 ENHRY and CDR2 SYGVKD come from the germline V gene. The length of the CDR3 is 14 residues. TCRdb keeps only in-frame clones here, not all; method: immunoSEQ multiplex PCR. This table holds 150,000 to 200,000 clones, 85% to 95% found once. The TCR was taken from a woman aged 18-29 years in good health. The sequencing input was blood. The chain is built from TRBV10-3 and TRBJ1-2; no reliable D call. Written as DNA, the CDR3 is TGTGCCATCAGTGAGCCTACAACTAACTATGGCTACACCTTC. This codes for CAISEPTTNYGYTF.